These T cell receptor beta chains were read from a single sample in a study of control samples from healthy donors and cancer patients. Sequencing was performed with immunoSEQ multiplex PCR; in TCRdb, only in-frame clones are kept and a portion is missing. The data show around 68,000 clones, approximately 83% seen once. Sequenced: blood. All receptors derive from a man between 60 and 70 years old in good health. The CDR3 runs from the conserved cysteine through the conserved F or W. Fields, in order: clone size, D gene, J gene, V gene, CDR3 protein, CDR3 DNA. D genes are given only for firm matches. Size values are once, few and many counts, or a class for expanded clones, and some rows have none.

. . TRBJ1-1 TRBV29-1 CSALTGPTEAFF TGCAGCGCTCTTACAGGGCCCACTGAAGCTTTCTTT
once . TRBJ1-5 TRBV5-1 CASSLASGSHQPQHF TGCGCCAGCAGCTTGGCGTCAGGGAGTCATCAGCCCCAGCATTTT
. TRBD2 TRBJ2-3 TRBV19 CASSIGLAETTDTQYF TGTGCCAGTAGTATCGGGCTAGCGGAGACCACAGATACGCAGTATTTT
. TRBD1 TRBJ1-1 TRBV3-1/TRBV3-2 CASSQRTGATEAFF TGTGCCAGCAGCCAACGGACAGGGGCCACTGAAGCTTTCTTT
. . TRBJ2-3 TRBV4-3 CASSQATSWTSTDTQYF TGCGCCAGCAGCCAAGCCACTTCTTGGACTAGCACAGATACGCAGTATTTT
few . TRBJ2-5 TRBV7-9 CASSLDWAWGETQYF TGTGCCAGCAGCTTGGATTGGGCGTGGGGAGAGACCCAGTACTTC
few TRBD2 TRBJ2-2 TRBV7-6 CASSLDLTSGRANTGELFF TGTGCCAGCAGCTTAGATTTAACTAGCGGGAGGGCGAACACCGGGGAGCTGTTTTTT
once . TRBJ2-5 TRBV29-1 CSVEDGRGETQYF TGCAGCGTTGAAGATGGCCGGGGGGAGACCCAGTACTTC
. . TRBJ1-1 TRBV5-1 CASSLGPRAEAFF TGCGCCAGCAGCTTGGGGCCCCGGGCTGAAGCTTTCTTT
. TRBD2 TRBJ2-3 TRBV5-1 CASSLYAGGTDTQYF TGCGCCAGCAGCTTGTACGCGGGAGGCACAGATACGCAGTATTTT
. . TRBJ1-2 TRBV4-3 CASSQEVTENYGYTF TGCGCCAGCAGCCAGGAGGTCACGGAGAACTATGGCTACACCTTC
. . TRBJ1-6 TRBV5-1 CASSAGRASPLHF TGCGCCAGCAGTGCAGGGAGGGCTTCACCCCTCCACTTT
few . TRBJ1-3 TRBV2 CASTGGNTIYF TGTGCCAGCACAGGTGGAAACACCATATATTTT
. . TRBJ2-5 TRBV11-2 CASSLRPGGLQETQYF TGTGCCAGCAGCTTGAGGCCTGGCGGACTTCAAGAGACCCAGTACTTC
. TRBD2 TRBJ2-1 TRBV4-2 CASSQALAGAEQFF TGTGCCAGCAGCCAAGCCCTAGCGGGAGCGGAGCAGTTCTTC
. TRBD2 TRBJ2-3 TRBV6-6 CASSPLAGVTDTQYF TGTGCCAGCAGTCCCCTAGCGGGAGTGACAGATACGCAGTATTTT
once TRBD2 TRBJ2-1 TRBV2 CASSVGLAGGGEQFF TGTGCCAGCAGTGTAGGACTAGCGGGAGGGGGAGAGCAGTTCTTC
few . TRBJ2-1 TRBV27 CASSFGLALRYNEQFF TGTGCCAGCAGTTTCGGTCTAGCCTTACGGTACAATGAGCAGTTCTTC
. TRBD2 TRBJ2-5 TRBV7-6 CASSLSGSGETQYF TGTGCCAGCAGCTTAAGCGGGAGCGGAGAGACCCAGTACTTC
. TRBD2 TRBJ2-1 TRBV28 CASSPPGLPRNEQFF TGTGCCAGCAGTCCCCCGGGACTACCTAGGAATGAGCAGTTCTTC
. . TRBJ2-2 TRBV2 CASINSLTGELFF TGTGCCAGCATAAACTCATTAACCGGGGAGCTGTTTTTT
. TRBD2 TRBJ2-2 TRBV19 CASSPGLAGHTGELFF TGTGCCAGTAGTCCCGGACTAGCCGGGCACACCGGGGAGCTGTTTTTT
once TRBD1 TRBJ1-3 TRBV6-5 CASRGTGAGNTIYF TGTGCCAGCAGAGGGACAGGAGCAGGAAACACCATATATTTT
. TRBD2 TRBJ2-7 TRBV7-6 CASSSQRGSSYEQYF TGTGCCAGCAGCTCCCAGCGGGGTAGCTCCTACGAGCAGTACTTC
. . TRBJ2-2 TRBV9 CASSVAPSGGDPGELFF TGTGCCAGCAGCGTAGCCCCTTCCGGAGGGGACCCCGGGGAGCTGTTTTTT
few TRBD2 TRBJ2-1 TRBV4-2 CASSQDSASGGNEQFF TGTGCCAGCAGCCAAGATAGCGCTAGCGGGGGCAATGAGCAGTTCTTC
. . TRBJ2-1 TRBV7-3 CASSSTGLNNEQFF TGTGCCAGCAGCTCAACGGGACTCAACAATGAGCAGTTCTTC
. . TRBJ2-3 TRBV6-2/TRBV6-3 CASSYPSSASTGTQYF TGTGCCAGCAGTTACCCAAGTAGCGCCAGCACAGGTACGCAGTATTTT
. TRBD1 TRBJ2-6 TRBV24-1 CATSQGQRGSGANVLTF TGTGCCACCAGTCAGGGACAGAGGGGCTCTGGGGCCAACGTCCTGACTTTC
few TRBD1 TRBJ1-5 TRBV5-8 CASSRDTGDYQPQHF TGTGCCAGCAGCCGCGACACAGGGGATTACCAGCCCCAGCATTTT
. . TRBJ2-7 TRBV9 CASSVGGGLNEQYF TGTGCCAGCAGCGTGGGGGGAGGTCTCAACGAGCAGTACTTC
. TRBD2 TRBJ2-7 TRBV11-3 CASSLVGGRSYEQYF TGTGCCAGCAGCTTAGTTGGCGGGAGGTCCTACGAGCAGTACTTC
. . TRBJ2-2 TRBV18 CASSPPIHTGELFF TGTGCCAGCTCACCACCGATCCACACTGGGGAGCTGTTTTTT
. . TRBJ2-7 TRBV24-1 CATSESGTASYEQYF TGTGCCACCAGTGAATCCGGGACGGCCTCCTACGAGCAGTACTTC
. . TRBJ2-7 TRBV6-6 CATTIGTTSEQYF TGTGCCACTACGATCGGGACGACCTCCGAGCAGTACTTC
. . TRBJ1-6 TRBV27 CASSPGTGGNSPLHF TGTGCCAGCAGTCCAGGGACTGGGGGTAATTCACCCCTCCACTTT
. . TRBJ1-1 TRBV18 CASSANTEAFF TGTGCCAGCTCAGCCAACACTGAAGCTTTCTTT
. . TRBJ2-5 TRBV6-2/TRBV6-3 CASSKRRDSTQETQYF TGTGCCAGCAGCAAGAGACGGGATAGTACCCAAGAGACCCAGTACTTC
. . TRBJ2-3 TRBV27 CASSLSRDFTDTQYF TGTGCCAGCAGTTTATCGAGGGATTTCACAGATACGCAGTATTTT
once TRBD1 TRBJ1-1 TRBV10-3 CAIGTGGLEAFF TGTGCCATCGGGACAGGGGGCTTAGAAGCTTTCTTT
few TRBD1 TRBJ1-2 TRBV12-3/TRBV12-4 CASSPGTGSDYTF TGTGCCAGCAGCCCCGGGACAGGGAGTGACTACACCTTC
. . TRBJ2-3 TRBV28 CASEGDPPSTDTQYF TGTGCCAGCGAAGGGGACCCACCTAGCACAGATACGCAGTATTTT
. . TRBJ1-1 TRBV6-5 CASTATGMGTEAFF TGTGCCAGCACCGCGACAGGAATGGGCACTGAAGCTTTCTTT